This T cell receptor beta chain was captured in a study of T cell repertoires in cytomegalovirus infection. Each CDR3 protein is one row after TCRdb ran MiXCR on the reads. This table has over 300,000 distinct CDR3 sequences, 9% to 9.5% appearing once. With 6 bases clipped from V and 0 bases from J, the junction kept 8 bases outside the gene matches. Germline V gives CDR1 MNHEY, CDR2 SMNVEV (reference sequence). This CDR3 has 16 residues. What was sequenced was PBMCs. The sequence came from a human donor in good health (CMV status not recorded). Some clones in this sample may be carry-over from other donors' samples. This chain uses TRBV27 with TRBJ1-1, with 9 bases aligning to TRBD1. Here the CDR3 reads CASRHRTGAMNTEAFF. The CDR3, as DNA: TGTGCCAGCAGGCATCGGACAGGGGCAATGAACACTGAAGCTTTCTTT.